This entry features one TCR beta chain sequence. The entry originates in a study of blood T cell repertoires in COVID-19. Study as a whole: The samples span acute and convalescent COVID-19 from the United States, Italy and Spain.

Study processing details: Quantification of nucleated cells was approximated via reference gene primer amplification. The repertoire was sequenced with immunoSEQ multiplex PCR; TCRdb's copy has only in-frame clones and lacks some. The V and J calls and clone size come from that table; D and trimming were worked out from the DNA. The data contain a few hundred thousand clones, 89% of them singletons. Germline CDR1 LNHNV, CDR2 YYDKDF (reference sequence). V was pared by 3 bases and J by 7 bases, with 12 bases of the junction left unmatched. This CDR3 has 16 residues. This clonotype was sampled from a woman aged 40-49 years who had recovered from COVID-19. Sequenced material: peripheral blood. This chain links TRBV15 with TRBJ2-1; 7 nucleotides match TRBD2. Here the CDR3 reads CATSSSLAVGGNEQFF. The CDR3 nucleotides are TGTGCCACCAGCAGTTCTCTAGCGGTCGGGGGGAATGAGCAGTTCTTC. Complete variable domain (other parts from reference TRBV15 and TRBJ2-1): DAMVIQNPRYQVTQFGKPVTLSCSQTLNHNVMYWYQQKSSQAPKLLFHYYDKDFNNEADTPDNFQSRRPNTSFCFLDIRSPGLGDTAMYLCATSSSLAVGGNEQFFGPGTRLTVL.